The present TCR beta chain was sequenced within a study of T cell repertoires in cytomegalovirus infection. Study observations and caveats: Totalled public TCR beta family frequency picked out people who carried CMV plus the relevant HLA.

TCRdb analysed the reads with MiXCR anew, one entry per CDR3 protein. Of 480,000 or so distinct CDR3 sequences in the sample, around 11% were seen once. This clonotype was counted ten times or more. Its antigen is unidentified. The CDR3 consists of 16 residues. V was clipped by 3 bases and J by 5 bases; unmatched bases: 10. The germline V gene encodes CDR1 SGHTA and CDR2 FQGTGA. This TCR came from a human donor in good health (CMV status not recorded). Some clones in this sample may be carry-over from other donors' samples. What was sequenced was PBMCs. This chain links TRBV7-3 with TRBJ1-5, with 7 bases identical to TRBD1. The CDR3 reads CASSFRQAGGYQPQHF. In DNA, the CDR3 is TGTGCCAGCAGCTTTAGACAGGCAGGGGGATATCAGCCCCAGCATTTT. Drawing the rest from reference TRBV7-3 and TRBJ1-5, the complete variable domain is GAGVSQTPSNKVTEKGKYVELRCDPISGHTALYWYRQSLGQGPEFLIYFQGTGAADDSGLPNDRFFAVRPEGSVSTLKIQRTERGDSAVYLCASSFRQAGGYQPQHFGDGTRLSIL.